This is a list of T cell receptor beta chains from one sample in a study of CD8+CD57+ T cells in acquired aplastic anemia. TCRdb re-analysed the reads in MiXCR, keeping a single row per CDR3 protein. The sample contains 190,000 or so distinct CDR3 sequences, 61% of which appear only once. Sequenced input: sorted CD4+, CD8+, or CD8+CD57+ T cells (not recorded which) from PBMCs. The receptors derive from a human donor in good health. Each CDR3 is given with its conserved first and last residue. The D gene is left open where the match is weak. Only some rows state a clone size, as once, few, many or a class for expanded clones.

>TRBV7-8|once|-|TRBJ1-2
CASSLLPVNYGYTF
TGTGCCAGCAGCTTACTTCCGGTTAACTATGGCTACACCTTC
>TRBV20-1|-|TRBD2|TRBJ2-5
CSARPLGGRAGEQYF
TGCAGTGCTAGGCCCCTAGGCGGGAGGGCAGGTGAGCAGTACTTC
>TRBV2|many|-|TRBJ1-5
CASRGEGVYQPQHF
TGTGCCAGCAGGGGCGAGGGGGTATATCAGCCCCAGCATTTT
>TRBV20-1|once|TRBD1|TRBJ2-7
CSAREGTGEGYEQYF
TGCAGTGCTAGAGAGGGGACAGGGGAAGGCTACGAGCAGTACTTC
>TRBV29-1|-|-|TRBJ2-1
CSHRGTGSDYNEQFF
TGCAGCCACCGAGGTACAGGGTCAGACTACAATGAGCAGTTCTTC
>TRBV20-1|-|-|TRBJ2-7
CSSRGGPLDEQYF
TGCAGTTCTAGGGGGGGCCCTCTGGACGAGCAGTACTTC
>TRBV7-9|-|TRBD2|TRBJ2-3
CASSAWGAGVSDTQYF
TGTGCCAGCAGCGCCTGGGGAGCGGGAGTCTCAGATACGCAGTATTTT
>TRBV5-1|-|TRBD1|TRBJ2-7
CASSRTGGAYEQYF
TGCGCCAGCAGCCGCACAGGGGGCGCCTACGAGCAGTACTTC
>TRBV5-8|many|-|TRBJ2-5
CASSLVVGVSQYF
TGTGCCAGCAGCTTGGTCGTCGGTGTTTCCCAGTACTTC
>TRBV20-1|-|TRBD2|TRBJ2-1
CSAILAGGPTDEQFF
TGCAGTGCCATACTAGCGGGGGGGCCGACGGATGAGCAGTTCTTC
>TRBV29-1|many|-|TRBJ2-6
CSVGFRVDGANVLTF
TGCAGCGTTGGATTCAGGGTTGATGGGGCCAACGTCCTGACTTTC
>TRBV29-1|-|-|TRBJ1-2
CSVGWGAGAYGYTF
TGCAGCGTTGGCTGGGGGGCAGGGGCATATGGCTACACCTTC
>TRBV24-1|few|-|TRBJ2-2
CATSDPDSHNTGELFF
TGTGCCACCAGTGATCCGGACAGCCATAACACCGGGGAGCTGTTTTTT
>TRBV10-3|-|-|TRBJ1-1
CAISLGGGNLRNTEAFF
TGTGCCATCAGCCTGGGGGGTGGGAATCTTCGGAACACTGAAGCTTTCTTT
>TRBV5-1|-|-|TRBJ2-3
CASSLGAREADTQYF
TGCGCCAGCAGCTTGGGGGCTAGGGAGGCAGATACGCAGTATTTT
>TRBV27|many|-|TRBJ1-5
CASRGGRSAHQPQHF
TGTGCCAGCAGGGGGGGGCGTTCGGCACATCAGCCCCAGCATTTT
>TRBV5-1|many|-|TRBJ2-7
CASSLDGYEQYF
TGCGCCAGCAGCTTGGACGGCTACGAGCAGTACTTC
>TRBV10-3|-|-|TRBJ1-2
CASTETGASYGYTF
TGTGCCTCCACCGAGACGGGGGCTTCCTATGGCTACACCTTC
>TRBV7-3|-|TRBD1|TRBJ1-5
CASRDRSGQPQHF
TGTGCCAGCAGGGACAGGTCCGGTCAGCCCCAGCATTTT
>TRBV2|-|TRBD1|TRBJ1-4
CASYYRGSTTNEKLFF
TGTGCCAGCTATTACAGGGGTAGCACAACTAATGAAAAACTGTTTTTT
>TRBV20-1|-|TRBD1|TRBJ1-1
CSATLARDSLNTEAFF
TGCAGTGCAACACTAGCCCGGGACAGCCTGAACACTGAAGCTTTCTTT
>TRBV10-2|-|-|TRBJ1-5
CASSERGDQPQHF
TGCGCCAGCAGTGAAAGGGGGGATCAGCCCCAGCATTTT
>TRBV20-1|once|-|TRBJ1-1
CSARDSSINTEAFF
TGCAGTGCTAGAGATTCAAGCATTAACACTGAAGCTTTCTTT
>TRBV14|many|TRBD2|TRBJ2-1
CASSLGGAEQFF
TGTGCCAGCAGCCTGGGAGGGGCTGAGCAGTTCTTC
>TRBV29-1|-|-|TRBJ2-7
CSQDRGITYEQYF
TGCAGCCAAGATCGAGGAATAACCTACGAGCAGTACTTC
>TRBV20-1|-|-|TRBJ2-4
CSASGWGNEQYF
TGCAGTGCTAGTGGGTGGGGTAATGAGCAGTACTTC
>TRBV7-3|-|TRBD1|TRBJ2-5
CASSKGDRGLQETQYF
TGTGCCAGCAGCAAGGGGGACAGGGGACTCCAAGAGACCCAGTACTTC
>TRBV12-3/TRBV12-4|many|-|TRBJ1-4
CASSFGEKLFF
TGTGCCAGCAGTTTTGGGGAAAAACTGTTTTTT
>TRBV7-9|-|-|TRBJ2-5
CASSLSRETQYF
TGTGCCAGCAGCTTAAGTAGGGAGACCCAGTACTTC
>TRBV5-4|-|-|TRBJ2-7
CASSLGRPTSCEQYF
TGTGCCAGCAGCTTGGGAAGGCCTACTTCCTGCGAGCAGTACTTC
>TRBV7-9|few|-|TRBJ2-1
CASSSAGGHNEQFF
TGTGCCAGCAGTTCGGCCGGGGGGCACAATGAGCAGTTCTTC